The present T cell receptor (beta chain) was sequenced within a study of T cell repertoires in cytomegalovirus infection. The overall study: Public TCR beta signatures marked donors with CMV infection and the matching HLA. Study results and limitations: Clonotype analysis showed dominance of the ex vivo response by HLA-C-restricted CMV-specific TCR beta clonotypes.

Per germline, CDR1 MNHEY and CDR2 SVGEGT. After removal of 0 bases from V and 5 bases from J, the junction contained 9 bases not matched to a gene. The CDR3 sequence is 16 residues long. In TCRdb, the reads were re-called with MiXCR into one record per CDR3 protein. This sample yields some 440,000 distinct CDR3 sequences, of which roughly 30% are seen a single time; 12% to 15% belongs to the top ten. This clonotype was counted only a few times. The antigen remains undetermined. The sample consisted of PBMCs. This sequence joins TRBV6-2 or TRBV6-3 and TRBJ1-2; TRBD1 agrees at 7 bases. This receptor was identified in a human donor in good health (CMV status not recorded). Some clones in this sample may be carry-over from other donors' samples. CDR3 sequence: CASSYSAPGGAYGYTF. The CDR3 DNA sequence: TGTGCCAGCAGTTACTCTGCGCCAGGGGGGGCATATGGCTACACCTTC.